This T cell receptor beta chain was documented in a study of blood T cell repertoires in COVID-19. Study-level background: Material from acute and convalescent COVID-19 was sourced from the United States, Italy and Spain. T cells, B-cell-depleted T cells, or PBMCs provided the cDNA or gDNA that served as material.

Germline CDR1 MDHEN, CDR2 SYDVKM. V was clipped by 5 bases and J by 0 bases; unmatched bases: 13. The CDR3 loop spans 18 amino acids. Study processing details: Reference gene primer amplification in the assay estimated nucleated cell counts. TCRdb keeps only in-frame clones here, not all; method: immunoSEQ multiplex PCR. V, J and clone size reflect that table, while D and trimming were determined from the DNA. The sample includes some 360,000 clones, 80% to 90% seen only once; the top ten take 2% to 2.5%. This chain joins TRBV28 and TRBJ1-3, with 7 bases identical to TRBD1. The clonotype was recovered from a woman aged 60-70 years with COVID-19, enrolled during active disease. The sequenced sample consisted of peripheral blood. The CDR3 coding sequence is TGTGCCAGCAGTCCCCGGATCCGACAGGGCCTCTCTGGAAACACCATATATTTT. Its translation is CASSPRIRQGLSGNTIYF.